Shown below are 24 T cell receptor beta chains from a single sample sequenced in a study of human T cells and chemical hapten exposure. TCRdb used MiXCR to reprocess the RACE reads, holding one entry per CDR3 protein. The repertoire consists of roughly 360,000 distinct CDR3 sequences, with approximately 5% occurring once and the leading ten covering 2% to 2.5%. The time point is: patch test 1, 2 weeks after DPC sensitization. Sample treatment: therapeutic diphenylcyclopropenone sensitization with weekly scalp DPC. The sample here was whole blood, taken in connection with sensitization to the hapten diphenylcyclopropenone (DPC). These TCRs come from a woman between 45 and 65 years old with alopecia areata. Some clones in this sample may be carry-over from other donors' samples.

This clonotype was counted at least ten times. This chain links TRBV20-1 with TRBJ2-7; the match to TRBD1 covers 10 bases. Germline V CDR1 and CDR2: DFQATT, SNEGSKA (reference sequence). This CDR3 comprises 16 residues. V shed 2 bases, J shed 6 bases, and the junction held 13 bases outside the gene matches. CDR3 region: CSARLIGTGEISEQYF. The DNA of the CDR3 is TGCAGTGCTAGACTGATAGGGACAGGGGAAATTTCCGAGCAGTACTTC.

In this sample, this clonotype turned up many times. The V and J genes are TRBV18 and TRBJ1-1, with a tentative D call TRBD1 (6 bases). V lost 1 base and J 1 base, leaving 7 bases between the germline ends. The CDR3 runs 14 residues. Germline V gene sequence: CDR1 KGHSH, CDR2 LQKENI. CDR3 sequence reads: CASSPQQGNTEAFF. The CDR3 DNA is TGTGCCAGCTCACCACAACAGGGGAACACTGAAGCTTTCTTT.

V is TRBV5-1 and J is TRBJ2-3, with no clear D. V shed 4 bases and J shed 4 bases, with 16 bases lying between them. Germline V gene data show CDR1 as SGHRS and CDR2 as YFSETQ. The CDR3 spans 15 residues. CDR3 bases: TGCGCCAGCAGCGTCGGTAACTCTGGGGCAGATACGCAGTATTTT. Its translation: CASSVGNSGADTQYF. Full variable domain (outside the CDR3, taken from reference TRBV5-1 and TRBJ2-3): KAGVTQTPRYLIKTRGQQVTLSCSPISGHRSVSWYQQTPGQGLQFLFEYFSETQRNKGNFPGRFSGRQFSNSRSEMNVSTLELGDSALYLCASSVGNSGADTQYFGPGTRLTVL.

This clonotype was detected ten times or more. DNA for the CDR3: TGCAGCGTTGAAGTTTTGGGTGGCTACACCTTC. Protein product: CSVEVLGGYTF. The chain recombines TRBV29-1 with TRBJ1-2, with D hard to call. The V gene lost 1 base and the J gene lost 7 bases, with 7 bases spanning the gap. CDR3 length: 11 amino acids. The germline gives CDR1 SQVTM, CDR2 ANQGSEA. Combining the CDR3 with reference TRBV29-1 and TRBJ1-2 gives the whole variable domain SAVISQKPSRDICQRGTSLTIQCQVDSQVTMMFWYRQQPGQSLTLIATANQGSEATYESGFVIDKFPISRPNLTFSTLTVSNMSPEDSSIYLCSVEVLGGYTFGSGTRLTVV.

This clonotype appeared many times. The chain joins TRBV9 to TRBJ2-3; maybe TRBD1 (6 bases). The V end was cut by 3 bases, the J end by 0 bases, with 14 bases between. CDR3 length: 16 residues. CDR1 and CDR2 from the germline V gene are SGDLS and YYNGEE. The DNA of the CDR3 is TGTGCCAGCAGCGCGGCCTGGACAGCTAGCACAGATACGCAGTATTTT. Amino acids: CASSAAWTASTDTQYF. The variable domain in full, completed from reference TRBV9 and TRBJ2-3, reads DSGVTQTPKHLITATGQRVTLRCSPRSGDLSVYWYQQSLDQGLQFLIQYYNGEERAKGNILERFSAQQFPDLHSELNLSSLELGDSALYFCASSAAWTASTDTQYFGPGTRLTVL.

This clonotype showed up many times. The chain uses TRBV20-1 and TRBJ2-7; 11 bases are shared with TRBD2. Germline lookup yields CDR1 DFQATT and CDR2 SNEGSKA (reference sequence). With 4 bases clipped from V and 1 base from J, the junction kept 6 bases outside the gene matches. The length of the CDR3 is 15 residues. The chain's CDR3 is CSATQTSGVSYEQYF. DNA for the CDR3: TGCAGTGCTACACAGACTAGCGGGGTTTCCTACGAGCAGTACTTC.

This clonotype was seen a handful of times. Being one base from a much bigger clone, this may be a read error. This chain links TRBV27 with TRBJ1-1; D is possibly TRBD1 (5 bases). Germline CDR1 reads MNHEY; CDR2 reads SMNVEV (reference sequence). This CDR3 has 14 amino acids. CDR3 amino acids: CTSSLSEGYTEAFF. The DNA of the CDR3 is TGTACCAGCAGTTTATCGGAGGGGTACACTGAAGCTTTCTTT.

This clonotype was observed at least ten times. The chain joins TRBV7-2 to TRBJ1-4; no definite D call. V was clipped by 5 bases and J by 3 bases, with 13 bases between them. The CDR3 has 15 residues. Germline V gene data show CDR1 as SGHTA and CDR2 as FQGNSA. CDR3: CASSPRSSANEKLFF. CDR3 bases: TGTGCCAGCAGCCCCCGTTCATCAGCTAATGAAAAACTGTTTTTT.

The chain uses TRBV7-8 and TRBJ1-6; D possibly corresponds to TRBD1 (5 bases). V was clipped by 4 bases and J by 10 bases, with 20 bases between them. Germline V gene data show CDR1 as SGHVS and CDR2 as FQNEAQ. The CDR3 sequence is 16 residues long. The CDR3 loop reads CASSSFTGGAQSPLHF. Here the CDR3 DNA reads TGTGCCAGCAGCTCTTTTACCGGAGGGGCGCAGTCACCCCTCCACTTT.

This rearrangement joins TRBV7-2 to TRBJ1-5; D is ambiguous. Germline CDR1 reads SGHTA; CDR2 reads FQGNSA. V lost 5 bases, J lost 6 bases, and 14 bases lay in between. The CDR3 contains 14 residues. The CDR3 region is CASSPPGVAQPQHF. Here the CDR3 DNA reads TGTGCCAGCAGCCCCCCCGGGGTAGCTCAGCCCCAGCATTTT.

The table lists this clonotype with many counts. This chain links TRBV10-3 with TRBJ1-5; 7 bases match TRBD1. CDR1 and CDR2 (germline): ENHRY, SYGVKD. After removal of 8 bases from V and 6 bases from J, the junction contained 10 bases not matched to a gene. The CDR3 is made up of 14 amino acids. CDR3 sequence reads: CAIREQGGGQPQHF. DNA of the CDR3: TGTGCCATCCGAGAACAAGGGGGCGGTCAGCCCCAGCATTTT.

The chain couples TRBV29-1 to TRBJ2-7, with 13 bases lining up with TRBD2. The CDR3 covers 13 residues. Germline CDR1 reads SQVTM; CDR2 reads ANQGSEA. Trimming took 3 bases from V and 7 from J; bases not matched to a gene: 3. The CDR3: CSVETSGGLEQYF. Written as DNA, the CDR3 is TGCAGCGTTGAGACTAGCGGGGGGTTAGAGCAGTACTTC.

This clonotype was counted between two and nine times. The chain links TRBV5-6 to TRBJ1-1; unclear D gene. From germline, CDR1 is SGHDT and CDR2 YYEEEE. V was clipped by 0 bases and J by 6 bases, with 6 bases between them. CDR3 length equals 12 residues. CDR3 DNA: TGTGCCAGCAGCTTGGTGGACGCTGAAGCTTTCTTT. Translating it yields CASSLVDAEAFF.

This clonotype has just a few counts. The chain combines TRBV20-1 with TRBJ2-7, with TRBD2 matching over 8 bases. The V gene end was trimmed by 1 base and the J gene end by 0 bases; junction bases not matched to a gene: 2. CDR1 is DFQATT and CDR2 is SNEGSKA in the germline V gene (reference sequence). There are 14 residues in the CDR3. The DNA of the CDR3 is TGCAGTGCTAGAGCCCTAGCGGGCTCCTACGAGCAGTACTTC. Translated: CSARALAGSYEQYF.

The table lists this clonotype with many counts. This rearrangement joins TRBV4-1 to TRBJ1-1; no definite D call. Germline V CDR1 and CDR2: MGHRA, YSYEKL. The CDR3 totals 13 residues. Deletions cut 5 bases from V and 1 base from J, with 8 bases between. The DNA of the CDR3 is TGCGCCAGCAGCGGAGTAAGGAACACTGAAGCTTTCTTT. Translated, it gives CASSGVRNTEAFF.

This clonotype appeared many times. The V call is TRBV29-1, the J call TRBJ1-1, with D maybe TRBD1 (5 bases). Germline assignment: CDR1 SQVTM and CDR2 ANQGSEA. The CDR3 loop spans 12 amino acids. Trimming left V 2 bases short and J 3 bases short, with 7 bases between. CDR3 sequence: CSVEWGDTEAFF. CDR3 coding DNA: TGCAGCGTTGAATGGGGGGACACTGAAGCTTTCTTT.

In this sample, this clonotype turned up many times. Here the CDR3 reads CASGSGGVAGRATQYF. The CDR3 DNA sequence: TGTGCCAGCGGAAGTGGGGGTGTGGCGGGTCGTGCTACGCAGTATTTT. V and J are TRBV7-2 and TRBJ2-3; D possibly matches TRBD1 or TRBD2 (5 bases each). Germline values: CDR1 SGHTA, CDR2 FQGNSA. Trimming cost V 8 bases and J 8 bases, with 26 bases left between them. The length of the CDR3 is 16 residues.

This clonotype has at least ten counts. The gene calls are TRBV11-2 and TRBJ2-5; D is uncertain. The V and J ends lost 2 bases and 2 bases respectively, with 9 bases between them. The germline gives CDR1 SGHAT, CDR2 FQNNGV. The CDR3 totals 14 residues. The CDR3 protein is CASSLHHRQETQYF. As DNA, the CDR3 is TGTGCCAGCAGCTTACATCACCGTCAAGAGACCCAGTACTTC.

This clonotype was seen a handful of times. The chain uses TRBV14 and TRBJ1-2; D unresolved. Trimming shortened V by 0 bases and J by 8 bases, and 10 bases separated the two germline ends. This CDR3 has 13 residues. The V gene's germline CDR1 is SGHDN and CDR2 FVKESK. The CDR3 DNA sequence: TGTGCCAGCAGCCAAGACCGCCTTTTGGGCTACACCTTC. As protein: CASSQDRLLGYTF.

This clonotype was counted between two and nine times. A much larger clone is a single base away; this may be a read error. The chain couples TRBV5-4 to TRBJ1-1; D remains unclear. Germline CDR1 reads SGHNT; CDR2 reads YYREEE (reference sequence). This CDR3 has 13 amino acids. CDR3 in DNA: TGTGCCAGCAGCGACATGCCCGGCACTGAAGGTTTCTTT. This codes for CASSDMPGTEGFF.

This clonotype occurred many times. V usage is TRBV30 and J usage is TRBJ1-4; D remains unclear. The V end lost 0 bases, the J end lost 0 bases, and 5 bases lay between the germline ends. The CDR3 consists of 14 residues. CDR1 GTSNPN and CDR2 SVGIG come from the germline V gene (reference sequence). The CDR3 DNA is TGTGCCTGGAGTGTGGGATCAACTAATGAAAAACTGTTTTTT. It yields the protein CAWSVGSTNEKLFF. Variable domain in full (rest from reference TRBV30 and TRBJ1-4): SQTIHQWPATLVQPVGSPLSLECTVEGTSNPNLYWYRQAAGRGLQLLFYSVGIGQISSEVPQNLSASRPQDRQFILSSKKLLLSDSGFYLCAWSVGSTNEKLFFGSGTQLSVL.

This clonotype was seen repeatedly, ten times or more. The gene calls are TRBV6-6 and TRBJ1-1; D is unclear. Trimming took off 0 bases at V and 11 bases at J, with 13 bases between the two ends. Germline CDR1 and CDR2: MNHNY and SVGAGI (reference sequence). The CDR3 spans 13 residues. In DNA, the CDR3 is TGTGCCAGCAGTTACTCGAACGGGGAACGGGCTTTCTTT. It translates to CASSYSNGERAFF.

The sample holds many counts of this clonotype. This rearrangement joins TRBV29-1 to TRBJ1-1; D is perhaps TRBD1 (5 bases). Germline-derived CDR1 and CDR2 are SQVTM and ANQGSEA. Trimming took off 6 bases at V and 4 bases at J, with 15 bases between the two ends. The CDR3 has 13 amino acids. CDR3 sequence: CSVAGQLSTEAFF. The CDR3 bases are TGCAGCGTAGCAGGGCAACTGAGCACTGAAGCTTTCTTT.

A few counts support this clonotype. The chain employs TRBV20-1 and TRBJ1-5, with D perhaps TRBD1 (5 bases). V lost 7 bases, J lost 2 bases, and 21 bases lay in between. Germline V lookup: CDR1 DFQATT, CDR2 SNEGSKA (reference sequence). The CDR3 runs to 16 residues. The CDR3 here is CSVNPAGRSGNQPQHF. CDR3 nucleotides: TGCAGTGTTAATCCCGCAGGGCGTAGCGGCAATCAGCCCCAGCATTTT.